These 14 T cell receptor beta chains were all obtained from the same sample, sequenced in a study of tumor-infiltrating lymphocytes in primary liver carcinoma. Taking about 17-33 mg of unsorted bulk tissue, the authors co-extracted RNA and DNA. The investigators made TCR beta cDNA from roughly 0.55 ug total RNA, using a constant-region primer. Amplification in three nested multiplex PCR rounds with slightly modified ARM-PCR gave rise to TCR beta libraries. Amplification in the first two PCR rounds was performed using TRBV1-TRBV30 forward primers and a C-beta reverse primer for approximately 10 cycles each. Via MiXCR, TCRdb re-called the multiplex PCR reads, giving one row per CDR3 protein. The sample contains about 43,000 distinct CDR3 sequences, around 72% of which appear only once. Sequenced: liver tumor tissue from sampling region 2. Subset meaning: tumor region T2, inferior pole. The receptor source for this set is a middle-aged man with primary liver carcinoma and hepatitis B virus infection.

This chain connects TRBV12-3 or TRBV12-4 to TRBJ2-5, with D perhaps TRBD2 (6 bases). The CDR3 spans 13 residues. This CDR3 is CASGRCGTETQYF. Here the CDR3 DNA reads TGTGCTAGCGGCCGATGCGGGACAGAGACCCAGTACTTC.

A note on this clonotype: One junction end does not reproduce the germline sequence, and a read error may be involved. The chain carries TRBV5-1 and TRBJ2-1; no clear D gene. The CDR3 length is 12 residues. Germline V gene data show CDR1 as SGHRS and CDR2 as YFSETQ. The CDR3 here is CASSPDGNEQSF. As DNA, the CDR3 is TGCGCCAGCAGCCCCGATGGCAATGAGCAGTCCTTC.

This clonotype was observed a handful of times. At one end, the junction sequence differs from germline, possibly due to a read error. This chain uses TRBV29-1 with TRBJ2-4; TRBD2 might be the D (6 bases). CDR1 is SQVTM and CDR2 is ANQGSEA in the germline V gene. This CDR3 region has 16 residues. CDR3 residues: CSAGISGTLAKDIQYF. In DNA, the CDR3 is TGCAGCGCCGGGATTAGCGGAACCCTAGCCAAAGACATTCAGTACTTC.

The sample holds many counts of this clonotype. The rearrangement joins TRBV7-9 to TRBJ2-7, with 7 positions matching TRBD2. J lost 7 bases, V lost 8 bases, and 14 bases had no gene match. The CDR3 extends over 14 amino acids. Germline loops: CDR1 SEHNR, CDR2 FQNEAQ (reference sequence). The CDR3 DNA is TGTGCCAGCGGACCCTCGGCGGGAGTGCGTGAGCAGTACTTC. Encoded protein: CASGPSAGVREQYF.

The count of this clonotype is one. A junction end diverges from the germline sequence, so it may reflect a read error. J is TRBJ2-7 and V is TRBV5-4, with D perhaps being TRBD1 or TRBD2 (5 bases each). The CDR3 spans 13 residues. From germline, CDR1 is SGHNT and CDR2 YYREEE (reference sequence). The chain's CDR3 is CVSSWDRSYEQYF. DNA for the CDR3: TGTGTCAGCAGCTGGGACCGCTCTTACGAGCAGTACTTC.

In its sample, this clonotype was seen a few times. An end of the junction does not agree with germline; a read error may underlie this. The V and J genes are TRBV20-1 and TRBJ2-1; unclear D gene. Germline V gene data show CDR1 as DFQATT and CDR2 as SNEGSKA (reference sequence). The CDR3 is 14 residues long. The CDR3: CSARAARSYNEQFF. CDR3 nucleotides: TGTAGTGCTAGGGCAGCCCGCTCCTACAATGAGCAGTTCTTC.

A word on this clonotype: A read error is likely, as this CDR3 ends without the conserved phenylalanine or tryptophan. The rearrangement joins TRBV29-1 to TRBJ2-1; TRBD2 agrees at 7 bases. CDR1 SQVTM and CDR2 ANQGSEA come from the germline V gene. The CDR3 length is 10 residues. CDR3 nucleotides: TGCAGTGTTGGGGAGGGAGGGCAGTTCTTA. It codes for CSVGEGGQFL.

On this clonotype: This may stem from a read error, because a much larger clone lies one nucleotide away. This chain links TRBV7-6 with TRBJ2-5; a possible D gene is TRBD2 (7 bases). CDR1 is SGHVS and CDR2 is FNYEAQ in the germline V gene. The CDR3 covers 13 residues. The V and J ends lost 1 base and 9 bases respectively, with 12 bases between them. CDR3 protein: CASSLVGGEAQYF. DNA of the CDR3: TGTGCCAGCAGCTTAGTAGGGGGGGAGGCCCAGTACTTC.

Written as DNA, the CDR3 is TGTGCCAGCAGCTTTTCGGCCTGCGAGCAGTACTTC. It is translated as CASSFSACEQYF. The J gene is TRBJ2-7, the V gene TRBV12-3 or TRBV12-4; D not certain. Deletions cut 6 bases from V and 6 bases from J, with 12 bases between. This CDR3 has 12 amino acids.

The chain employs TRBV11-2 and TRBJ2-6, with D perhaps TRBD2 (6 bases). The CDR3 covers 21 residues. Trimming stripped 7 bases from V and 0 bases from J, with 28 bases between. Germline-derived CDR1 and CDR2 are SGHAT and FQNNGV. The CDR3 here is CASNMGGDRGISFSGANVLTF. The CDR3 DNA reads as TGTGCCAGCAACATGGGGGGAGACAGAGGCATTTCCTTCTCTGGGGCCAACGTCCTGACTTTC.

The rearrangement joins TRBV5-4 to TRBJ2-7; D may correspond to TRBD1 or TRBD2 (5 bases each). Germline V gene sequence: CDR1 SGHNT, CDR2 YYREEE (reference sequence). The CDR3 is made up of 13 amino acids. V was shortened by 7 bases and J by 0 bases, with 11 bases between the two germline ends. In nucleotides, the CDR3 is TGTGCCAGCGGATGGGACCGCTCCTACGAGCAGTACTTC. Its protein product is CASGWDRSYEQYF.

To note about this clonotype: Mismatch with germline at one junction end may stem from a read error. This rearrangement joins TRBV6-6 to TRBJ2-3; D gene unclear. CDR1 is MNHNY and CDR2 is SVGAGI in the germline V gene (reference sequence). The CDR3 totals 13 residues. The CDR3 loop is CASSKYWSDMQYF. As DNA, the CDR3 is TGTGCCAGCAGTAAATACTGGTCAGATATGCAGTATTTT.

This clonotype showed up many times. The chain combines TRBV5-1 with TRBJ2-1, with 9 nucleotides matching TRBD1. Germline lookup yields CDR1 SGHRS and CDR2 YFSETQ. J lost 8 bases, V lost 0 bases, and 6 bases had no gene match. The CDR3 is 15 amino acids. The CDR3 coding sequence is TGCGCCAGCAGCTTGGCCGGGACAGGGACGGATGAGCAGTTCTTC. This encodes CASSLAGTGTDEQFF.

Notes on this clonotype: No DNA is shown, since the ends of the CDR3 on it are uncertain; the CDR3 is the one TCRdb lists. The CDR3 spells CASSLWGEGTEASF. The rearrangement links TRBV5-6 to TRBJ1-1; TRBD1 was called by the table and not checked on the DNA. Per the germline V gene, CDR1 is SGHDT and CDR2 is YYEEEE. Counting both end residues, the CDR3 totals 14 amino acids.